This is a list of T cell receptor beta chains from one sample in a study of blood T cell repertoires in COVID-19. The method was immunoSEQ multiplex PCR; TCRdb's version includes in-frame clones alone and lacks a portion of them. The data contain some 59,000 clones, roughly four fifths of them seen just once; the ten biggest clones take up approximately 5.7%. The source material was peripheral blood. The receptors stem from a woman aged 55-75 years with acute or convalescent COVID-19. Both conserved end residues are part of each CDR3. Fields, in order: V gene, D gene, J gene, clone size, CDR3 protein, CDR3 DNA. The D gene is left open where the match is weak. Not every row has a clone size; where given, it reads once, few, many or a size class.

v_call: TRBV28
d_call: TRBD1
j_call: TRBJ1-4
clone_size: once
cdr3_aa: CASSTGVGVEKLFF
cdr3_nt: TGTGCCAGCAGCACAGGGGTCGGGGTTGAAAAACTGTTTTTT

v_call: TRBV5-5
d_call: TRBD1
j_call: TRBJ2-1
clone_size: once
cdr3_aa: CASSSRQGGQNEQFF
cdr3_nt: TGTGCCAGCAGCTCTAGACAGGGTGGACAGAATGAGCAGTTCTTC

v_call: TRBV7-3
d_call: TRBD1
j_call: TRBJ2-2
clone_size: NA
cdr3_aa: CASSPGGVRSANTGELFF
cdr3_nt: TGTGCCAGCAGCCCAGGGGGAGTCCGATCCGCGAACACCGGGGAGCTGTTTTTT

v_call: TRBV30
d_call: NA
j_call: TRBJ1-2
clone_size: NA
cdr3_aa: CAGQTQLLGPYGYTF
cdr3_nt: TGTGCCGGACAGACCCAATTGCTTGGCCCTTATGGCTACACCTTC

v_call: TRBV19
d_call: NA
j_call: TRBJ1-6
clone_size: NA
cdr3_aa: CASSFRESYNSPLHF
cdr3_nt: TGTGCCAGTAGTTTCCGGGAGTCCTATAATTCACCCCTCCACTTT

v_call: TRBV7-8
d_call: NA
j_call: TRBJ1-1
clone_size: NA
cdr3_aa: CASSLQGNTEAFF
cdr3_nt: TGTGCCAGCAGCTTACAGGGAAACACTGAAGCTTTCTTT

v_call: TRBV15
d_call: NA
j_call: TRBJ2-1
clone_size: NA
cdr3_aa: CATSRDRGRYNEQFF
cdr3_nt: TGTGCCACCAGCAGAGATCGTGGGCGATACAATGAGCAGTTCTTC

v_call: TRBV5-1
d_call: TRBD1
j_call: TRBJ1-6
clone_size: NA
cdr3_aa: CASSPGQPPLHF
cdr3_nt: TGCGCCAGCAGCCCGGGACAGCCACCCCTCCACTTT

v_call: TRBV7-6
d_call: TRBD2
j_call: TRBJ2-1
clone_size: NA
cdr3_aa: CASSFGSGTSSYNEQFF
cdr3_nt: TGTGCCAGCAGCTTTGGAAGCGGGACTAGCTCCTACAATGAGCAGTTCTTC

v_call: TRBV5-6
d_call: NA
j_call: TRBJ2-3
clone_size: NA
cdr3_aa: CASSLGGGEGTDTQYF
cdr3_nt: TGTGCCAGCAGCTTGGGTGGGGGCGAGGGCACAGATACGCAGTATTTT

v_call: TRBV5-4
d_call: NA
j_call: TRBJ2-5
clone_size: NA
cdr3_aa: CGCRPFQEETQYF
cdr3_nt: TGTGGCTGCCGCCCGTTTCAGGAAGAGACCCAGTACTTC

v_call: TRBV4-2
d_call: NA
j_call: TRBJ1-1
clone_size: NA
cdr3_aa: CASSQSHRVTEAFF
cdr3_nt: TGTGCCAGCAGCCAATCACACAGGGTAACTGAAGCTTTCTTT

v_call: TRBV14
d_call: NA
j_call: TRBJ2-1
clone_size: NA
cdr3_aa: CASSQGFRGANEQFF
cdr3_nt: TGTGCCAGCAGCCAAGGGTTTCGGGGGGCAAATGAGCAGTTCTTC

v_call: TRBV27
d_call: NA
j_call: TRBJ2-3
clone_size: NA
cdr3_aa: CASRPFLATRTDTQYF
cdr3_nt: TGTGCCAGCAGGCCATTCCTAGCGACACGCACAGATACGCAGTATTTT

v_call: TRBV24-1
d_call: TRBD1
j_call: TRBJ2-3
clone_size: NA
cdr3_aa: CATSDPSGTVTDTQYF
cdr3_nt: TGTGCCACCAGTGACCCCTCCGGGACAGTCACAGATACGCAGTATTTT

v_call: TRBV15
d_call: NA
j_call: TRBJ2-2
clone_size: NA
cdr3_aa: CATSSPRFIGELFF
cdr3_nt: TGTGCCACCAGCAGCCCTCGGTTTATAGGGGAGCTGTTTTTT

v_call: TRBV28
d_call: TRBD2
j_call: TRBJ2-3
clone_size: NA
cdr3_aa: CASGEIAGGDTQYF
cdr3_nt: TGTGCCAGCGGAGAGATAGCGGGGGGGGATACGCAGTATTTT

v_call: TRBV12-3/TRBV12-4
d_call: NA
j_call: TRBJ1-2
clone_size: once
cdr3_aa: CASSLGVYGYTF
cdr3_nt: TGTGCCAGCAGTTTAGGCGTCTATGGCTACACCTTC

v_call: TRBV19
d_call: NA
j_call: TRBJ1-5
clone_size: NA
cdr3_aa: CASSTTRDQPQHF
cdr3_nt: TGTGCCAGTAGTACAACGCGCGATCAGCCCCAGCATTTT

v_call: TRBV29-1
d_call: NA
j_call: TRBJ2-7
clone_size: NA
cdr3_aa: CSVGGQGQGGGVYF
cdr3_nt: TGCAGCGTTGGAGGCCAAGGACAAGGGGGTGGTGTGTACTTC

v_call: TRBV3-1/TRBV3-2
d_call: TRBD1
j_call: TRBJ2-2
clone_size: NA
cdr3_aa: CASSHRDRGPGGELFF
cdr3_nt: TGTGCCAGCAGCCACCGGGACAGGGGGCCGGGCGGGGAGCTGTTTTTT

v_call: TRBV5-8
d_call: TRBD1
j_call: TRBJ1-2
clone_size: once
cdr3_aa: CASRSGTGYGYTF
cdr3_nt: TGTGCCAGCAGATCCGGGACAGGATATGGCTACACCTTC

v_call: TRBV28
d_call: TRBD1
j_call: TRBJ1-6
clone_size: NA
cdr3_aa: CASRMGQTNSPLHF
cdr3_nt: TGTGCCAGCAGGATGGGACAGACTAATTCACCCCTCCACTTT

v_call: TRBV14
d_call: NA
j_call: TRBJ2-2
clone_size: NA
cdr3_aa: CASSYTRLGELFF
cdr3_nt: TGTGCCAGCAGCTATACTAGGCTCGGGGAGCTGTTTTTT

v_call: TRBV24-1
d_call: TRBD1
j_call: TRBJ2-4
clone_size: NA
cdr3_aa: CATSDPAAGGGNIQYF
cdr3_nt: TGTGCCACCAGTGATCCCGCCGCAGGGGGCGGGAACATTCAGTACTTC

v_call: TRBV7-9
d_call: TRBD1
j_call: TRBJ1-2
clone_size: NA
cdr3_aa: CASSLGTGQGRWGYTF
cdr3_nt: TGTGCCAGCAGCTTAGGGACAGGACAGGGCCGGTGGGGCTACACCTTC

v_call: TRBV5-1
d_call: TRBD1
j_call: TRBJ1-1
clone_size: few
cdr3_aa: CASSSRTGDDTEAFF
cdr3_nt: TGCGCCAGCAGCTCCCGGACAGGGGACGACACTGAAGCTTTCTTT

v_call: TRBV6-5
d_call: TRBD1
j_call: TRBJ1-6
clone_size: once
cdr3_aa: CASSQGAAYNSPLHF
cdr3_nt: TGTGCCAGCAGTCAGGGGGCGGCCTATAATTCACCCCTCCACTTT

v_call: TRBV10-3
d_call: TRBD1
j_call: TRBJ2-6
clone_size: NA
cdr3_aa: CATGTGLSGANVLTF
cdr3_nt: TGTGCCACCGGGACAGGACTCTCTGGGGCCAACGTCCTGACTTTC

v_call: TRBV7-2
d_call: NA
j_call: TRBJ2-3
clone_size: NA
cdr3_aa: CASSISGSDTQYF
cdr3_nt: TGTGCCAGCAGTATTTCGGGGTCAGATACGCAGTATTTT

v_call: TRBV6-6
d_call: TRBD1
j_call: TRBJ1-5
clone_size: once
cdr3_aa: CASGTGVNNNQPQHF
cdr3_nt: TGTGCCAGCGGGACAGGGGTAAATAACAATCAGCCCCAGCATTTT

v_call: TRBV5-7
d_call: TRBD1
j_call: TRBJ2-6
clone_size: few
cdr3_aa: CASSFRGPGANVLTF
cdr3_nt: TGTGCCAGCAGCTTCAGGGGGCCTGGGGCCAACGTCCTGACTTTC

v_call: TRBV27
d_call: TRBD2
j_call: TRBJ2-1
clone_size: NA
cdr3_aa: CASSPHSLRLAGGFEQFF
cdr3_nt: TGTGCCAGCAGTCCGCACTCGCTAAGACTAGCGGGGGGCTTTGAGCAGTTCTTC

v_call: TRBV3-1/TRBV3-2
d_call: NA
j_call: TRBJ1-2
clone_size: NA
cdr3_aa: CASSQGNLYGYTF
cdr3_nt: TGTGCCAGCAGCCAAGGCAACTTATATGGCTACACCTTC

v_call: TRBV7-9
d_call: TRBD1
j_call: TRBJ1-1
clone_size: NA
cdr3_aa: CASSAWDSRNTEAFF
cdr3_nt: TGTGCCAGCAGCGCCTGGGACAGCCGGAACACTGAAGCTTTCTTT

v_call: TRBV6-5
d_call: TRBD1
j_call: TRBJ1-3
clone_size: NA
cdr3_aa: CASKTGTAGNTIYF
cdr3_nt: TGTGCCAGCAAGACCGGGACAGCTGGAAACACCATATATTTT

v_call: TRBV9
d_call: NA
j_call: TRBJ2-7
clone_size: NA
cdr3_aa: CASSVGYRSRSNEQYF
cdr3_nt: TGTGCCAGCAGCGTAGGGTACCGATCACGAAGCAACGAGCAGTACTTC

v_call: TRBV5-8
d_call: NA
j_call: TRBJ2-1
clone_size: once
cdr3_aa: CASSLGLANYNEQFF
cdr3_nt: TGTGCCAGCAGCTTGGGGCTAGCGAATTACAATGAGCAGTTCTTC

v_call: TRBV28
d_call: NA
j_call: TRBJ2-2
clone_size: NA
cdr3_aa: CASSFIRGSTGELFF
cdr3_nt: TGTGCCAGCAGTTTTATTAGGGGGTCCACCGGGGAGCTGTTTTTT

v_call: TRBV18
d_call: TRBD1
j_call: TRBJ2-7
clone_size: NA
cdr3_aa: CASSRGQSYEQYF
cdr3_nt: TGTGCCAGCTCACGGGGACAGTCCTACGAGCAGTACTTC

v_call: TRBV7-2
d_call: TRBD1
j_call: TRBJ2-5
clone_size: NA
cdr3_aa: CASSLGQGGFQETQYF
cdr3_nt: TGTGCCAGCAGCTTAGGACAGGGTGGTTTCCAAGAGACCCAGTACTTC

v_call: TRBV5-1
d_call: NA
j_call: TRBJ1-2
clone_size: few
cdr3_aa: CASSLVGIRNYGYTF
cdr3_nt: TGCGCCAGCAGCTTGGTGGGCATCCGGAACTATGGCTACACCTTC

v_call: TRBV30
d_call: NA
j_call: TRBJ1-1
clone_size: NA
cdr3_aa: CAWTPGGDFEAFF
cdr3_nt: TGTGCCTGGACCCCCGGAGGAGATTTTGAAGCTTTCTTT

v_call: TRBV28
d_call: TRBD1
j_call: TRBJ1-1
clone_size: NA
cdr3_aa: CASSLQTGGPIF
cdr3_nt: TGTGCCAGCAGTCTCCAGACAGGGGGCCCAATCTTT